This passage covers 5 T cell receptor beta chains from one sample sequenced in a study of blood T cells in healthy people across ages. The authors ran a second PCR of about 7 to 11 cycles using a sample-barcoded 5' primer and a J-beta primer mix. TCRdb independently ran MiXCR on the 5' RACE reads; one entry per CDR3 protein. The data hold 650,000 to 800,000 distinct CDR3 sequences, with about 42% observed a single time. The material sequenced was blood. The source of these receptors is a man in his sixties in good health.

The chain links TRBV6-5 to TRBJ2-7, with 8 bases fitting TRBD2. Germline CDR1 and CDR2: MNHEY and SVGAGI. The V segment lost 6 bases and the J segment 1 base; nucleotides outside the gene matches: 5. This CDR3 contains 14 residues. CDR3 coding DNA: TGTGCCAGCAGGAACGCGGGGGGATCCTACGAGCAGTACTTC. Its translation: CASRNAGGSYEQYF.

CDR3 residues: CASRRQGARYIQYF. The CDR3 DNA is TGTGCCAGCAGAAGACAGGGGGCGAGGTACATTCAGTACTTC. This chain uses TRBV5-6 with TRBJ2-4, with 10 bases aligning to TRBD1. V lost 5 bases to trimming and J lost 8 bases; unmatched junction nucleotides: 7. The germline gives CDR1 SGHDT, CDR2 YYEEEE. The CDR3 is 14 residues long.

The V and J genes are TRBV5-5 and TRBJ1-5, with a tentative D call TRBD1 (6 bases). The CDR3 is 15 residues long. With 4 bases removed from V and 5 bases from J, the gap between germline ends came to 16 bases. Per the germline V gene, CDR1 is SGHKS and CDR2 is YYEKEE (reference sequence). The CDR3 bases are TGTGCCAGCAGCCCCGGGACAACCGCCGATCAGCCCCAGCATTTT. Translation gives CASSPGTTADQPQHF. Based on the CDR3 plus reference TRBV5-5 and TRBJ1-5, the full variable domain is DAGVTQSPTHLIKTRGQQVTLRCSPISGHKSVSWYQQVLGQGPQFIFQYYEKEERGRGNFPDRFSARQFPNYSSELNVNALLLGDSALYLCASSPGTTADQPQHFGDGTRLSIL.

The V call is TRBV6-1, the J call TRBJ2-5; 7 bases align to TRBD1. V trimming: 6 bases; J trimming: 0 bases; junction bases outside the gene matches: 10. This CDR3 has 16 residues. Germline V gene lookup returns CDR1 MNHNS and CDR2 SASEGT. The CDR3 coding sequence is TGTGCCAGCAGGGCGCACGGACAGGCAAACCAAGAGACCCAGTACTTC. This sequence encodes CASRAHGQANQETQYF.

The DNA of the CDR3 is TGTGCCAGCAGCATAATTCGGGAGATCTACGAGCAGTACTTC. Protein product: CASSIIREIYEQYF. The rearrangement uses TRBV6-6 and TRBJ2-7, with a possible D match to TRBD2 (6 bases). The CDR3 totals 14 residues. V lost 6 bases, J lost 3 bases, and 15 bases lay in between. CDR1 is MNHNY, CDR2 SVGAGI, per germline (reference sequence).